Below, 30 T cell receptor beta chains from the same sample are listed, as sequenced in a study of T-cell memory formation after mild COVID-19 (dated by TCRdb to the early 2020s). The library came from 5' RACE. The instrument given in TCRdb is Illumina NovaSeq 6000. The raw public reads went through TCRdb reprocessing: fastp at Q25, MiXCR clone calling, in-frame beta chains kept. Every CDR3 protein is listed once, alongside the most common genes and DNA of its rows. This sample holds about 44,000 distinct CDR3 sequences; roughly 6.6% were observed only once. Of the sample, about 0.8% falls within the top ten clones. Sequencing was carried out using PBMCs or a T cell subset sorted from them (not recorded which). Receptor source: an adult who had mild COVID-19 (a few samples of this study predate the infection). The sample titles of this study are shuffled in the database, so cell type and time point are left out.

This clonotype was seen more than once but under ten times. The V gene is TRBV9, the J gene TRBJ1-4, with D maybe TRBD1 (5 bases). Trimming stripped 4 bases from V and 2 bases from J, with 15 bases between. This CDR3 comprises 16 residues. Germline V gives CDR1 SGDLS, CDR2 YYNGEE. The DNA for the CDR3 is TGTGCCAGCAGCATCGACGGGGGAGGCACTAATGAAAAACTGTTTTTT. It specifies CASSIDGGGTNEKLFF. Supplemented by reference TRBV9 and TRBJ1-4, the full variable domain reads DSGVTQTPKHLITATGQRVTLRCSPRSGDLSVYWYQQSLDQGLQFLIQYYNGEERAKGNILERFSAQQFPDLHSELNLSSLELGDSALYFCASSIDGGGTNEKLFFGSGTQLSVL.

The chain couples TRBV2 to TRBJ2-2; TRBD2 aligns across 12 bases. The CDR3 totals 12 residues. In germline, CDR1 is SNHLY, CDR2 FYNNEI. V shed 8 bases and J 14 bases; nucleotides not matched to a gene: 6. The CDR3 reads CASGTSGLELFF. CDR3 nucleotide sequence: TGTGCCAGCGGGACTAGCGGGTTAGAACTGTTTTTT.

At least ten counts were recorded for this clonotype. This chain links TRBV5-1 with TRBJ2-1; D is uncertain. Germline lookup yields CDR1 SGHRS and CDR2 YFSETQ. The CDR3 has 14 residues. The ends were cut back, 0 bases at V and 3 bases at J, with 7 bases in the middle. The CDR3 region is CASSLGSNYNEQFF. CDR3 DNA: TGCGCCAGCAGCTTGGGTAGTAACTACAATGAGCAGTTCTTC.

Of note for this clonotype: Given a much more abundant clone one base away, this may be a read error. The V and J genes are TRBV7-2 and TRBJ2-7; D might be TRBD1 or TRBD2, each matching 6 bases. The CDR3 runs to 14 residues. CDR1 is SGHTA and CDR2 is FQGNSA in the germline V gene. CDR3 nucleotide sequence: TGTGCCAGCAAGGAAGGGGGGCCCTCCTACAAGCAGTACTTC. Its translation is CASKEGGPSYKQYF.

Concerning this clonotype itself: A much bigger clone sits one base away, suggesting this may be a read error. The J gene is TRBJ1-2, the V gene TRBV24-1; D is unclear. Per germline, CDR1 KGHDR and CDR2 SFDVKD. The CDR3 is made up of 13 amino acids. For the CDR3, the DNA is TGTGCCACCAGTGCTTATACTAACTCTGGCTACACCTTC. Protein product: CATSAYTNSGYTF.

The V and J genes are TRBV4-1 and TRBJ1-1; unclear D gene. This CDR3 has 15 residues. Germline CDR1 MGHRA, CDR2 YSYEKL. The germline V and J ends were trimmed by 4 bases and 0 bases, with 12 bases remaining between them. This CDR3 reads CASSLVARLNTEAFF. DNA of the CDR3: TGCGCCAGCAGCCTTGTGGCCAGGTTGAACACTGAAGCTTTCTTT.

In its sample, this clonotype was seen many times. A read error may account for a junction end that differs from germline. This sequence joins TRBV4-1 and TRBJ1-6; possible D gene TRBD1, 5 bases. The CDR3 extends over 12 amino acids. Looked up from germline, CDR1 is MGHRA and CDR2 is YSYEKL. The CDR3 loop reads CASSQDRTPLHF. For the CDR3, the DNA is TGCGCCAGCAGCCAAGATCGGACACCTCTCCACTTT.

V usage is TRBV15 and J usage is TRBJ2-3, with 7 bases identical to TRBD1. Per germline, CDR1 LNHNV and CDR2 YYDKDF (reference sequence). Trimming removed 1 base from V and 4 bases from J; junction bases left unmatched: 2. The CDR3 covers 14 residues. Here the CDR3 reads CATSRARGSDTQYF. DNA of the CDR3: TGTGCCACCAGCAGAGCCAGGGGGTCAGATACGCAGTATTTT.

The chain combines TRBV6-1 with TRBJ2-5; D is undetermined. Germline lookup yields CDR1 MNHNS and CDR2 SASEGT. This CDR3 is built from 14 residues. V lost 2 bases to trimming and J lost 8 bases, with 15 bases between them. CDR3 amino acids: CASSEHRGKRTQYF. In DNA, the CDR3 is TGTGCCAGCAGTGAACACCGCGGCAAGCGAACCCAGTACTTC.

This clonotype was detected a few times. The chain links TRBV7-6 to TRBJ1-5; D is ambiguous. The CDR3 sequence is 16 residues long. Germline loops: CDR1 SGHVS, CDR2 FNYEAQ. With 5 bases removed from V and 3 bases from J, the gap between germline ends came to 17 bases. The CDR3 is CASSPGPGRDNQPQHF. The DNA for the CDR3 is TGTGCCAGCAGCCCCGGGCCGGGGAGGGACAATCAGCCCCAGCATTTT.

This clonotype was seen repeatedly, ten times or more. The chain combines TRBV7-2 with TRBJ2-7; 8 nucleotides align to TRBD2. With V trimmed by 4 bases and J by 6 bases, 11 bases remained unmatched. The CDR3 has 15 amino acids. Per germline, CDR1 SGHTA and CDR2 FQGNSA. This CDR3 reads CASSSSGRLGLEQYF. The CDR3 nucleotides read TGTGCCAGCAGCTCCAGCGGGAGATTGGGTCTCGAGCAGTACTTC.

DNA of the CDR3: TGTGCCGGAGGGGGCAATGAGCAGTTCTTC. Translating it yields CAGGGNEQFF. V usage is TRBV30 and J usage is TRBJ2-1; TRBD1 or TRBD2 may be the D gene (6 bases each). V lost 8 bases and J lost 6, with 8 bases in between. The CDR3 runs 10 residues. Germline assignment: CDR1 GTSNPN and CDR2 SVGIG (reference sequence).

In DNA, the CDR3 is TGTGCCAGCAGCCCCGACGGGGTGATCACCGGGGAGCTGTTTTTT. Encoded protein: CASSPDGVITGELFF. The rearrangement uses TRBV12-3 or TRBV12-4 and TRBJ2-2; tentatively, D is TRBD2 (5 bases). The CDR3 length is 15 residues. The V and J ends lost 6 bases and 4 bases respectively, with 15 bases between them.

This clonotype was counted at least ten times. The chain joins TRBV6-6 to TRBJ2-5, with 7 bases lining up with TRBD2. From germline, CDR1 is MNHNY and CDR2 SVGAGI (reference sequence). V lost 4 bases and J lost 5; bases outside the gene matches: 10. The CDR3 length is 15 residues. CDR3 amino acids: CASSSSGGGEETQYF. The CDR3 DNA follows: TGTGCCAGCAGTTCCTCTGGGGGGGGAGAGGAGACCCAGTACTTC.

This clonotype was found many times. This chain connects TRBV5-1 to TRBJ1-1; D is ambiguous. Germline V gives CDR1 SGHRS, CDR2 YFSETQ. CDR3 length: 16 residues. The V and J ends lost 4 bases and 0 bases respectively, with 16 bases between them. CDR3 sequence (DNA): TGCGCCAGCAGCCCCGACGGACGGAACCTGAACACTGAAGCTTTCTTT. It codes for CASSPDGRNLNTEAFF.

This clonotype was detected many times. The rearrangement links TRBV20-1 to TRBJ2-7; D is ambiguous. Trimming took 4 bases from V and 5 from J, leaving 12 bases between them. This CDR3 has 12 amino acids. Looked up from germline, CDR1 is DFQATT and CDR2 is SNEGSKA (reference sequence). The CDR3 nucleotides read TGCAGTGCTATTAATGACTTGAACGAGCAGTACTTC. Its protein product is CSAINDLNEQYF.

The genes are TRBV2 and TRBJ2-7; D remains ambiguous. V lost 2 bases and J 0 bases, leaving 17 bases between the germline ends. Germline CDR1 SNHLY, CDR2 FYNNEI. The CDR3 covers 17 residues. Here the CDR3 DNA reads TGTGCCAGCAGTGAACCGGCCGGCGGCAGTTACTCCTACGAGCAGTACTTC. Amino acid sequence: CASSEPAGGSYSYEQYF.

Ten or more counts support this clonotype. Here the CDR3 reads CASSPGPLGSGAYEQYF. CDR3 sequence (DNA): TGTGCCAGCAGTCCCGGCCCCCTCGGGTCTGGGGCCTACGAGCAGTACTTC. The chain combines TRBV12-3 or TRBV12-4 with TRBJ2-7; the D is unclear. The CDR3 extends over 17 amino acids. The ends were cut back, 5 bases at V and 2 bases at J, with 22 bases in the middle.

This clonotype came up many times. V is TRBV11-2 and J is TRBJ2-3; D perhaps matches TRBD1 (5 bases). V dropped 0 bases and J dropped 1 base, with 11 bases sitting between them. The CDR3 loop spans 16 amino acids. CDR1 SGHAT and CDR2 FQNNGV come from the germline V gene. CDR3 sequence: CASSLDLLGRTDTQYF. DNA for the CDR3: TGTGCCAGCAGCTTAGATCTGTTGGGGCGCACAGATACGCAGTATTTT.

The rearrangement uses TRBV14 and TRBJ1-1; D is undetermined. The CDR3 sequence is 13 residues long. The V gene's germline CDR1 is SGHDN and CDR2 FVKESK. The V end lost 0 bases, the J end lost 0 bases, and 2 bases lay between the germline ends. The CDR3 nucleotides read TGTGCCAGCAGCCAAGATTTGAACACTGAAGCTTTCTTT. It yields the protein CASSQDLNTEAFF.

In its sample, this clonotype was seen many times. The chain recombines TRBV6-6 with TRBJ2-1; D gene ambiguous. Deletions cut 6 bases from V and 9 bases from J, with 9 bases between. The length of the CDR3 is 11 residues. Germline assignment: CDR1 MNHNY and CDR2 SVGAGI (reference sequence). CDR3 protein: CASRRLSEQFF. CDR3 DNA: TGTGCCAGCAGACGTCTAAGTGAGCAGTTCTTC.

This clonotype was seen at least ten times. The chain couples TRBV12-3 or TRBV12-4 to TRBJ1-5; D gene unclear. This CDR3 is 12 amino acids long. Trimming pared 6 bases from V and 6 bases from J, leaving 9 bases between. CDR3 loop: CASRIDPQPQHF. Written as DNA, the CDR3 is TGTGCCAGCAGGATTGATCCTCAGCCCCAGCATTTT.

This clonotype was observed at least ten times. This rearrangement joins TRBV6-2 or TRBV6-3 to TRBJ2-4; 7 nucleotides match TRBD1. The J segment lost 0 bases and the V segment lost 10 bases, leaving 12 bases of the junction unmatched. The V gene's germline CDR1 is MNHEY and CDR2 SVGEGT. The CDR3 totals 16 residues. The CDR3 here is CAIADRFGIAKNIQYF. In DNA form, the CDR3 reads TGTGCCATTGCGGACAGGTTCGGAATAGCCAAAAACATTCAGTACTTC.

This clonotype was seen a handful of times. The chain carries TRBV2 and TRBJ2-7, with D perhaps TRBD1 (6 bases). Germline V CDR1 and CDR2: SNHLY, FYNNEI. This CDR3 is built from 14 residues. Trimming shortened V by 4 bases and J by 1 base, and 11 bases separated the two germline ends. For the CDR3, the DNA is TGTGCCAGCAGTGGTGGAAGGGGGTCCTACGAGCAGTACTTC. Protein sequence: CASSGGRGSYEQYF.

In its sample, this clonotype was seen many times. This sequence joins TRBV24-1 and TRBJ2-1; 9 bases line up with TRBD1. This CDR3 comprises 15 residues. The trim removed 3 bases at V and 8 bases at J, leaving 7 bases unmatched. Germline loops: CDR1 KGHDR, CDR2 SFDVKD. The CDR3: CATSDVRDRAHEQFF. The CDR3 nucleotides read TGTGCCACCAGTGATGTCCGGGACAGGGCCCATGAGCAGTTCTTC.

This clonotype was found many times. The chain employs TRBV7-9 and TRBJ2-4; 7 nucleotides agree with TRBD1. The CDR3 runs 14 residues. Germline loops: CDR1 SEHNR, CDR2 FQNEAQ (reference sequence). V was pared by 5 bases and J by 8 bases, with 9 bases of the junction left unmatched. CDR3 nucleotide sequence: TGTGCCAGCAGCCGACAGGGTATTTCTGACATTCAGTACTTC. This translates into CASSRQGISDIQYF.

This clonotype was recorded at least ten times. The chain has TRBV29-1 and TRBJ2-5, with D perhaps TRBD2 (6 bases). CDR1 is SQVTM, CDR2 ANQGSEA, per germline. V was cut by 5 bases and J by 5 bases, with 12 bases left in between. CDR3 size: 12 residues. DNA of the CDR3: TGCAGCGTTTATAGCGGCGGGGAGACCCAGTACTTC. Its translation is CSVYSGGETQYF.

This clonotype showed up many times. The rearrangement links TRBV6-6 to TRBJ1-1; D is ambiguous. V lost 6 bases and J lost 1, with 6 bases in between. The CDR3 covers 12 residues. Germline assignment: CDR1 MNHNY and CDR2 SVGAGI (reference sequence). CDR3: CASRPPNTEAFF. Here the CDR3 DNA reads TGTGCCAGCAGACCCCCGAACACTGAAGCTTTCTTT.

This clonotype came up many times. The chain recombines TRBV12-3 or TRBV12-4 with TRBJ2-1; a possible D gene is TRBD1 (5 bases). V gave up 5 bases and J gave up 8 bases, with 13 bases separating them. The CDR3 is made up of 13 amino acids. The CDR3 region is CASSHLLGDEQFF. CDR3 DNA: TGTGCCAGCAGTCACCTCTTAGGGGATGAGCAGTTCTTC.

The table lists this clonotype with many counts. The CDR3 loop reads CASSPHGTETQYF. The CDR3 DNA is TGTGCCAGCAGCCCGCACGGCACGGAGACCCAGTACTTC. The V gene is TRBV11-3, the J gene TRBJ2-5; unclear D gene. CDR3 length: 13 residues. The V end was cut by 5 bases, the J end by 5 bases, with 12 bases between. Germline loops: CDR1 SGHNT, CDR2 YENEEA.